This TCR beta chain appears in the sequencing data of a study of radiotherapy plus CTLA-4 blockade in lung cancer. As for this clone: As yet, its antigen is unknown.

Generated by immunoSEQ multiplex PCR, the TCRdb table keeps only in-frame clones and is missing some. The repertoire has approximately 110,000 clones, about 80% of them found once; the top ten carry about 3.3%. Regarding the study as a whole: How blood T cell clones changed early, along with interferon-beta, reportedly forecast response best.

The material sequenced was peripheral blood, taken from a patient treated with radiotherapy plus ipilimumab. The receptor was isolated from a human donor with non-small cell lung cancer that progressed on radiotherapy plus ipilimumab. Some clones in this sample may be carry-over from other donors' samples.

The CDR3 loop reads CSVEDQEGYGNEKLFF. CDR3 bases: TGCAGCGTTGAAGATCAAGAGGGGTACGGTAATGAAAAACTGTTTTTT. The chain combines TRBV29-1 with TRBJ1-4; weak D call: TRBD1 (5 bases). The CDR3 loop spans 16 amino acids. V was trimmed by 0 bases and J by 4 bases, leaving 15 bases between them. Germline V gene lookup returns CDR1 SQVTM and CDR2 ANQGSEA.